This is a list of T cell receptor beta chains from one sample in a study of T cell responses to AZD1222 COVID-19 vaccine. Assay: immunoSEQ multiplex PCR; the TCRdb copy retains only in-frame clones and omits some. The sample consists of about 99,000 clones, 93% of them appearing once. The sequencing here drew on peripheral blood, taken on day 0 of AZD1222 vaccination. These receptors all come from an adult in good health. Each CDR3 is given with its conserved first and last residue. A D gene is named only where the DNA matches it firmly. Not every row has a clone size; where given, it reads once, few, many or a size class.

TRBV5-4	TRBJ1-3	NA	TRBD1	CASSSGTGGGGNTIYF	TGTGCCAGCAGCTCTGGTACAGGGGGCGGGGGAAACACCATATATTTT
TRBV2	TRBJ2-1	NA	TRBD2	CASSEGTSGSRGFF	TGTGCCAGCAGTGAAGGGACTAGCGGGAGCAGGGGGTTCTTC
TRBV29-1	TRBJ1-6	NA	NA	CSVRTDNNSPLHF	TGCAGCGTAAGGACAGACAATAATTCACCCCTCCACTTT
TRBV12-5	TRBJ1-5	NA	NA	CASGFGAANQPQHF	TGTGCTAGTGGTTTTGGGGCGGCCAATCAGCCCCAGCATTTT
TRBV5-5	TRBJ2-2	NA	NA	CASSLDWTGELFF	TGTGCCAGCAGCCTCGACTGGACCGGGGAGCTGTTTTTT
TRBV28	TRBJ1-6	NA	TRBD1	CASRDERTGLNSPLHF	TGTGCCAGCAGGGATGAGAGGACAGGGTTAAATTCACCCCTCCACTTT
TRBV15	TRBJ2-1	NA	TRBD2	CATSRDRDYNNEQFF	TGTGCCACCAGCAGAGATCGGGACTATAACAATGAGCAGTTCTTC
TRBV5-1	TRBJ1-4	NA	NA	CASSFQANEKLFF	TGCGCCAGCAGTTTTCAGGCGAATGAAAAACTGTTTTTT
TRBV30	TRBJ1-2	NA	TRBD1	CAWSVMGQGAGYTF	TGTGCCTGGAGTGTTATGGGACAGGGGGCGGGCTACACCTTC
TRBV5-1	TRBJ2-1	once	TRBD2	CASSLTSGSYNEQFF	TGCGCCAGCAGCTTGACTAGCGGTTCCTACAATGAGCAGTTCTTC
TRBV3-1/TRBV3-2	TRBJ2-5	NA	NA	CASSQGTPQETQYF	TGTGCCAGCAGCCAAGGGACCCCTCAAGAGACCCAGTACTTC
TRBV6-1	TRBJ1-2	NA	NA	CASSEGALRANYGYTF	TGTGCCAGCAGTGAAGGCGCTTTAAGGGCTAACTATGGCTACACCTTC
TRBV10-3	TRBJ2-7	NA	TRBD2	CAISTAGGPILTYEQYF	TGTGCCATCAGTACAGCGGGAGGGCCCATACTGACCTACGAGCAGTACTTC
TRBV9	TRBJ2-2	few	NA	CASSTRGGELFF	TGTGCCAGCAGCACCCGAGGTGGGGAGCTGTTTTTT
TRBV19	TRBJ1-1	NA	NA	CASSTQGNTEAFF	TGTGCCAGTAGTACTCAGGGGAACACTGAAGCTTTCTTT
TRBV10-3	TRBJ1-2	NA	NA	CATNGREGYGYTF	TGTGCCACTAACGGGCGGGAGGGCTATGGCTACACCTTC
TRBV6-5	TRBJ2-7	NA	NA	CASSYSQTTTKAYF	TGTGCCAGCAGTTACTCCCAGACGACAACGAAAGCTTACTTC
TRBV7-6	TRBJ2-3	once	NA	CASSLGSQSIDTQYF	TGTGCCAGCAGCTTAGGGTCACAGTCCATCGATACGCAGTATTTT
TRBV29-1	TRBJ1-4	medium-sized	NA	CSVADDPATNEKLFF	TGCAGCGTTGCGGACGACCCGGCAACTAATGAAAAACTGTTTTTT
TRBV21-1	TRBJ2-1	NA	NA	CASSKRGKVGEQFF	TGTGCCAGCAGCAAAAGGGGAAAGGTGGGTGAGCAGTTCTTC
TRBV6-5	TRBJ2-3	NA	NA	CASSPGRGTTDTQYF	TGTGCCAGCAGCCCCGGACGCGGGACCACAGATACGCAGTATTTT
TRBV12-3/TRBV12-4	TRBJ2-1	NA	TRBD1	CASSWDRDNEQFF	TGTGCCAGCAGTTGGGACAGAGACAATGAGCAGTTCTTC
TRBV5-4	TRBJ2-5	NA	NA	CASGQGRETQYF	TGTGCCAGCGGTCAGGGAAGGGAGACCCAGTACTTC
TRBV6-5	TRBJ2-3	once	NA	CASISRDTQYF	TGTGCCAGCATTAGCCGAGATACGCAGTATTTT
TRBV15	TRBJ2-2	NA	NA	CATSRDLADTGELFF	TGTGCCACCAGCAGAGATTTGGCGGACACCGGGGAGCTGTTTTTT
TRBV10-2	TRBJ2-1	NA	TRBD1	CASSAPGQGYNEQFF	TGCGCCAGCAGTGCACCGGGACAGGGGTACAATGAGCAGTTCTTC
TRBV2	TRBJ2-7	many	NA	CASRGFYEQYF	TGTGCCAGCAGGGGGTTCTACGAGCAGTACTTC
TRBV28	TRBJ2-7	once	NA	CASSETQGIRSEQYF	TGTGCCAGCAGTGAAACTCAGGGGATCCGTAGCGAGCAGTACTTC
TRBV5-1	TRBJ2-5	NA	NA	CASSPAAVGGETQYF	TGCGCCAGCAGCCCGGCTGCGGTGGGTGGAGAGACCCAGTACTTC
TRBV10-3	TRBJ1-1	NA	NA	CAMGDRNTEAFF	TGTGCCATGGGGGATCGAAACACTGAAGCTTTCTTT
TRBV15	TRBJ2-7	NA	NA	CATSRDRTVEQYF	TGTGCCACCAGCAGAGATAGGACTGTCGAGCAGTACTTC
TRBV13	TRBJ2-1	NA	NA	CASSRDIYNEQFF	TGTGCCAGCAGCCGGGACATCTACAATGAGCAGTTCTTC
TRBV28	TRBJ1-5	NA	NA	CASTLLGGGEFKNNQPQHF	TGTGCCAGCACTCTTCTTGGGGGAGGGGAATTCAAAAACAATCAGCCCCAGCATTTT
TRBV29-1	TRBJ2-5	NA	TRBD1	CSVARDREETQYF	TGCAGCGTTGCCCGGGACAGAGAAGAGACCCAGTACTTC
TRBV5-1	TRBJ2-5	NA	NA	CASSLGASGETQYF	TGCGCCAGCAGCTTGGGGGCCTCGGGGGAGACCCAGTACTTC
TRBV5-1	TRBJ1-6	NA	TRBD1	CASSLQGVYNSPLHF	TGCGCCAGCAGCTTACAGGGGGTCTATAATTCACCCCTCCACTTT
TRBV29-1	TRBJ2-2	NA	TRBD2	CSARREPGELFF	TGCAGCGCCCGGCGGGAGCCCGGGGAGCTGTTTTTT
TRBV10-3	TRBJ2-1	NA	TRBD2	CAISGTSGSPGNEQFF	TGTGCCATCAGTGGGACTAGCGGGAGCCCCGGCAATGAGCAGTTCTTC
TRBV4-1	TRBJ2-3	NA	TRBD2	CASSQEVAGADTQYF	TGCGCCAGCAGCCAAGAAGTAGCGGGAGCAGATACGCAGTATTTT
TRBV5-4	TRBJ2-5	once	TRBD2	CASRSGTSGQETQYF	TGTGCCAGCAGATCCGGGACTAGCGGCCAAGAGACCCAGTACTTC
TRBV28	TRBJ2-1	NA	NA	CAIRAGAEGEQFF	TGTGCGATTCGAGCAGGGGCCGAGGGGGAGCAGTTCTTC
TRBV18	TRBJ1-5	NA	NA	CASSPGYNQPQHF	TGTGCCAGCTCACCAGGGTACAATCAGCCCCAGCATTTT
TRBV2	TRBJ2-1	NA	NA	CASRESYSYNEQFF	TGTGCCAGCAGAGAAAGCTATTCCTACAATGAGCAGTTCTTC
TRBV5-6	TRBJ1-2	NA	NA	CASSFSGGSGYTF	TGTGCCAGCAGCTTCAGCGGTGGAAGTGGCTACACCTTC
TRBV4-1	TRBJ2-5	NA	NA	CASSQGTVNRETQYF	TGCGCCAGCAGCCAAGGGACAGTGAATCGAGAGACCCAGTACTTC
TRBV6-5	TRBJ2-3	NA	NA	CASTRDHTDTQYF	TGTGCCAGCACACGGGACCACACAGATACGCAGTATTTT
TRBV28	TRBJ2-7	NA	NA	CASSPLAIDYEQYF	TGTGCCAGCAGTCCCCTCGCAATTGACTACGAGCAGTACTTC
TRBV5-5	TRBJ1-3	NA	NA	CASSLDNGNTIYF	TGTGCCAGCAGCTTGGACAATGGAAACACCATATATTTT
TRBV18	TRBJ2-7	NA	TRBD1	CASSAGTGSNEQYF	TGTGCCAGCTCTGCCGGGACAGGGTCGAACGAGCAGTACTTC
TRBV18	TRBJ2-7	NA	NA	CASSPGTDSLGYEQYF	TGTGCCAGCTCACCAGGTACGGACAGCCTTGGGTACGAGCAGTACTTC
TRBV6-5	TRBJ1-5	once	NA	CASSFRDQPQHF	TGTGCCAGCAGTTTTAGGGATCAGCCCCAGCATTTT
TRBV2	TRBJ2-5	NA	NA	CASSERHVETQYF	TGTGCCAGCAGTGAACGACATGTGGAGACCCAGTACTTC
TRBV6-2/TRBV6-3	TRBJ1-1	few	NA	CASSYRRGSRAFF	TGTGCCAGCAGTTACCGGCGGGGATCTAGAGCTTTCTTT
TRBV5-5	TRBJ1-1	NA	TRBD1	CASSPGTGDTEAFF	TGTGCCAGCAGCCCCGGGACAGGGGACACTGAAGCTTTCTTT
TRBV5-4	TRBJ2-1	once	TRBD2	CASSLSAGLARYNEQFF	TGTGCCAGCAGCTTGTCTGCCGGACTAGCGAGGTACAATGAGCAGTTCTTC
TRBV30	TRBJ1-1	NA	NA	CAWSLTNRVGTEAFF	TGTGCCTGGTCGCTAACAAACAGGGTTGGCACTGAAGCTTTCTTT
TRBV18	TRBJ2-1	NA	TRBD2	CASSPQNLAGALSEQFF	TGTGCCAGCTCACCACAGAACCTAGCGGGAGCCTTGAGTGAGCAGTTCTTC
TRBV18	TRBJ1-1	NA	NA	CASSGPGRGNTEAFF	TGTGCCAGCTCAGGACCGGGACGGGGGAACACTGAAGCTTTCTTT